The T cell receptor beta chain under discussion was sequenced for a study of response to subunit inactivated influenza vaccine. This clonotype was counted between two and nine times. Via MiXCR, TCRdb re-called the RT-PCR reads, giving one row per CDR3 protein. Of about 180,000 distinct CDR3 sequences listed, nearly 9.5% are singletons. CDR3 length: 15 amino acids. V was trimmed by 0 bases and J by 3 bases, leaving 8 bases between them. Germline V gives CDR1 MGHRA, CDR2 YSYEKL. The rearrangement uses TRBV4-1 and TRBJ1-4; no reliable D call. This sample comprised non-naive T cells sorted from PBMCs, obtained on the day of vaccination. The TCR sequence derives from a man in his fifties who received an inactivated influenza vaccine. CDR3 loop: CASSQDGRPNEKLFF. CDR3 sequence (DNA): TGCGCCAGCAGCCAAGATGGCCGCCCTAATGAAAAACTGTTTTTT.